This T cell receptor beta chain emerged from a study of T cell responses to AZD1222 COVID-19 vaccine. Study outcomes and limitations: White British ancestry dominated among donors, who included more females, and clonal diversity was possibly underestimated.

Profiled with immunoSEQ multiplex PCR; TCRdb holds only in-frame clones, not every one. The table records fewer than 90,000 clones, 90% to 95% of them present only once. Pooled in the analysis were second doses at about 4 or about 12 weeks. About this clone: Its antigen is not identified.

CDR3 length equals 14 residues. Germline V gene data show CDR1 as WNHNN and CDR2 as SYGVQD (reference sequence). Germline trimming cut 4 bases from V and 1 base from J; bases unmatched to any gene: 2. Specimen: peripheral blood, collected 28 days after the second AZD1222 dose. The chain employs TRBV10-1 and TRBJ1-1; TRBD1 agrees at 8 bases. The TCR originated in an adult who received the AZD1222 COVID-19 vaccine. In nucleotides, the CDR3 is TGCGCCAGCAGTGGTGGGACAGGGAACACTGAAGCTTTCTTT. This codes for CASSGGTGNTEAFF.